A single sample is the source of the 23 T cell receptor beta chains below, sequenced in a study of cytomegalovirus exposure and HLA in healthy donors (dated by TCRdb to 2016 to 2017). Library creation used the immunoSEQ multiplex PCR assay. For the multiplex PCR, a mixture combining 60 forward primers for TCR Vbeta segments and 13 reverse primers for TCR Jbeta segments was used. The clones in this table, taken by TCRdb from immuneACCESS, are in-frame only. Not every clone is retained; where verified, under half of the shortfall comes from an unresolved V gene, and the cause of the rest is unknown. The sample has about 150,000 clones on record, roughly 75% of them singletons. The ten largest clonotypes hold 1% of the sample. Sequencing was done on a sample of PBMCs. These receptors all stem from a woman between 50 and 59 years old in good health and CMV-seropositive.

The chain is built from TRBV18 and TRBJ2-7, with 16 positions matching TRBD2. The CDR3 extends over 17 amino acids. With 4 bases clipped from V and 4 bases from J, the junction kept 7 bases outside the gene matches. Germline V CDR1 and CDR2: KGHSH, LQKENI. The CDR3 protein is CASSLTPGLAGGYEQYF. The DNA of the CDR3 is TGTGCCAGCTCACTTACACCGGGACTAGCGGGGGGGTACGAGCAGTACTTC.

The gene calls are TRBV7-2 and TRBJ1-5; tentatively, D is TRBD1 (6 bases). Germline V CDR1 and CDR2: SGHTA, FQGNSA. Between the trimmed V and J ends, which lost 4 bases and 7 bases, there was a span of 14 bases. The CDR3 is 14 residues long. CDR3 in amino acids: CASSSRAGGQPQHF. CDR3 nucleotides: TGTGCCAGCAGCTCACGTGCGGGGGGCCAGCCCCAGCATTTT.

The CDR3 DNA follows: TGCAGCGTTGACGGGGGGGCTAATCAGCCCCAGCATTTT. Amino acids: CSVDGGANQPQHF. The J gene is TRBJ1-5, the V gene TRBV29-1; D is perhaps TRBD1 (6 bases). This CDR3 is built from 13 residues. Germline CDR1 reads SQVTM; CDR2 reads ANQGSEA. The V end lost 3 bases, the J end lost 4 bases, and 10 bases lay between the germline ends.

This clone has more than one count but fewer than ten. The chain couples TRBV10-3 to TRBJ2-3; no reliable D call. Germline values: CDR1 ENHRY, CDR2 SYGVKD. The V gene lost 2 bases and the J gene lost 6 bases, with 9 bases spanning the gap. The CDR3 is made up of 13 amino acids. CDR3 in DNA: TGTGCCATCAGTGAGCTTCTTTTGGATACGCAGTATTTT. Protein product: CAISELLLDTQYF.

This clone was detected a few times. The chain employs TRBV5-4 and TRBJ1-3; TRBD1 matches at 12 bases. From germline, CDR1 is SGHNT and CDR2 YYREEE (reference sequence). With 2 bases clipped from V and 4 bases from J, the junction kept 7 bases outside the gene matches. The CDR3 is 17 amino acids. CDR3 sequence (DNA): TGTGCCAGCAGCTTTTCATCCGGGACAGGGGGCGGAAACACCATATATTTT. It specifies CASSFSSGTGGGNTIYF.

The V and J genes are TRBV6-6 and TRBJ1-1; D might be TRBD1 (5 bases). Germline V gene sequence: CDR1 MNHNY, CDR2 SVGAGI (reference sequence). The CDR3 has 11 amino acids. With 5 bases removed from V and 9 bases from J, the gap between germline ends came to 10 bases. In DNA form, the CDR3 reads TGTGCCAGCAGTGTTGGACACAAAGCTTTCTTT. It yields the protein CASSVGHKAFF.

This clone has just a few counts. For the CDR3, the DNA is TGTGCCAGCAGCGTAGTAGCGACTGGCGGGGAAGCTTTCTTT. It yields the protein CASSVVATGGEAFF. This chain links TRBV9 with TRBJ1-1, with D unresolved. Trimming cost V 0 bases and J 8 bases, with 14 bases left between them. Germline V gene lookup returns CDR1 SGDLS and CDR2 YYNGEE. The CDR3 has 14 residues.

This sequence joins TRBV25-1 and TRBJ1-2; the D gene is possibly TRBD1 (6 bases). CDR3 length: 17 amino acids. Looked up from germline, CDR1 is MGHDK and CDR2 is SYGVNS. The ends were cut back, 3 bases at V and 2 bases at J, with 19 bases in the middle. The DNA of the CDR3 is TGTGCCAGCAGTGAGCCGGGACACCCTAGCGGCAACTATGGCTACACCTTC. Amino acid sequence: CASSEPGHPSGNYGYTF.

This chain joins TRBV7-9 and TRBJ2-5, with 8 bases identical to TRBD2. The CDR3 totals 16 residues. The V segment lost 7 bases and the J segment 1 base; nucleotides outside the gene matches: 11. The germline gives CDR1 SEHNR, CDR2 FQNEAQ (reference sequence). CDR3 sequence (DNA): TGTGCCAGCACCCCGGGGGGGGCGCGACGCCAAGAGACCCAGTACTTC. This encodes CASTPGGARRQETQYF. The variable domain in full, completed from reference TRBV7-9 and TRBJ2-5, reads DTGVSQNPRHKITKRGQNVTFRCDPISEHNRLYWYRQTLGQGPEFLTYFQNEAQLEKSRLLSDRFSAERPKGSFSTLEIQRTEQGDSAMYLCASTPGGARRQETQYFGPGTRLLVL.

Only one count was recorded for this clone. Sequence at one end of the junction differs from germline and may be a read error. This chain joins TRBV19 and TRBJ2-2; no clear D gene. Germline CDR1 and CDR2: LNHDA and SQIVND (reference sequence). The CDR3 has 16 amino acids. Written as DNA, the CDR3 is TGTACCAGTAGTAACCCGTTGCAGGCGTACACCGGGGAGCTGTTTTTT. This translates into CTSSNPLQAYTGELFF.

The V gene is TRBV6-6, the J gene TRBJ1-1; 7 nucleotides match TRBD1. J was trimmed by 9 bases and V by 4 bases; bases with no gene match: 2. Germline-derived CDR1 and CDR2 are MNHNY and SVGAGI (reference sequence). CDR3 length: 11 residues. For the CDR3, the DNA is TGTGCCAGCAGTTCGACAGGGCAAGCTTTCTTT. Translation: CASSSTGQAFF.

This chain connects TRBV9 to TRBJ2-7, with 8 bases lining up with TRBD2. V dropped 3 bases and J dropped 1; count of bases not matched to a gene: 3. The CDR3 extends over 14 amino acids. CDR1 SGDLS and CDR2 YYNGEE come from the germline V gene. Here the CDR3 reads CASSGSGSSYEQYF. For the CDR3, the DNA is TGTGCCAGCAGCGGGAGCGGGAGTTCCTACGAGCAGTACTTC.

The J gene is TRBJ2-7, the V gene TRBV5-4; D perhaps matches TRBD2 (6 bases). The CDR3 is 15 residues long. Germline V gives CDR1 SGHNT, CDR2 YYREEE (reference sequence). Deletions cut 4 bases from V and 0 bases from J, with 14 bases between. The CDR3 sequence: CASSPGTSSSYEQYF. The CDR3 DNA sequence: TGTGCCAGCAGCCCCGGAACTAGCAGCTCCTACGAGCAGTACTTC.

The chain is built from TRBV2 and TRBJ2-7, with 9 bases lining up with TRBD2. The CDR3 covers 14 residues. With 6 bases clipped from V and 7 bases from J, the junction kept 10 bases outside the gene matches. Germline values: CDR1 SNHLY, CDR2 FYNNEI. The CDR3 DNA reads TGTGCCAGCAGCCCTATAGCGGGAGCAGGGGAGCAGTACTTC. It is translated as CASSPIAGAGEQYF.

V usage is TRBV19 and J usage is TRBJ2-4; maybe TRBD1 (6 bases). Germline CDR1 is LNHDA and CDR2 is SQIVND (reference sequence). This CDR3 is 14 amino acids long. V lost 5 bases to trimming and J lost 6 bases, with 14 bases between them. DNA for the CDR3: TGTGCCAGTAGTCCGACCGGGACAAGAAACATTCAGTACTTC. Residues: CASSPTGTRNIQYF.

The V and J genes are TRBV7-2 and TRBJ1-1; no clear D. This CDR3 spans 15 amino acids. Germline lookup yields CDR1 SGHTA and CDR2 FQGNSA. V was shortened by 1 base and J by 3 bases, with 12 bases between the two germline ends. CDR3 amino acids: CASSLVSGADTEAFF. The DNA of the CDR3 is TGTGCCAGCAGCTTAGTTAGCGGCGCGGACACTGAAGCTTTCTTT.

The chain couples TRBV4-2 to TRBJ2-2; D remains unclear. Trimming removed 3 bases from V and 6 bases from J, with 5 bases in between. CDR3 length: 12 residues. Germline V CDR1 and CDR2: LGHNA, YNFKEQ. The CDR3 spells CASSHLPGELFF. In nucleotides, the CDR3 is TGTGCCAGCAGCCATCTACCCGGGGAGCTGTTTTTT.

The chain uses TRBV5-6 and TRBJ1-2; TRBD1 might be the D (6 bases). Trimming pared 0 bases from V and 3 bases from J, leaving 18 bases between. The CDR3 is 17 amino acids. In germline, CDR1 is SGHDT, CDR2 YYEEEE. The DNA for the CDR3 is TGTGCCAGCAGCTTGGGGCCAGGAGGACAGAGGGACTATGGCTACACCTTC. This codes for CASSLGPGGQRDYGYTF.

In the case of this clone: A read error may produce the germline difference seen at one junction end. Here the CDR3 reads CSSSLGGAYGYTF. In DNA, the CDR3 is TGTTCCAGCAGCTTAGGGGGCGCCTATGGCTACACCTTC. The rearrangement links TRBV7-9 to TRBJ1-2, with 7 positions matching TRBD1. Germline CDR1 SEHNR, CDR2 FQNEAQ (reference sequence). There are 13 residues in the CDR3.

This clone was found once. The junction departs from the called germline gene at one end, perhaps through a read error. The chain joins TRBV7-9 to TRBJ1-2, with 8 bases that match TRBD1. Germline V gives CDR1 SEHNR, CDR2 FQNEAQ (reference sequence). CDR3 length: 14 residues. The CDR3: CSSSPAGGNYGYTF. The DNA of the CDR3 is TGTTCCAGCAGCCCCGCAGGGGGCAACTATGGCTACACCTTC.

This clone was detected once. The chain employs TRBV19 and TRBJ2-1; 13 positions match TRBD2. Germline V gene sequence: CDR1 LNHDA, CDR2 SQIVND (reference sequence). This CDR3 has 15 amino acids. The trim removed 5 bases at V and 6 bases at J, leaving 4 bases unmatched. In nucleotides, the CDR3 is TGTGCCAGTAGTTGGGGACTAGCGGGGCCCAATGAGCAGTTCTTC. The encoded protein is CASSWGLAGPNEQFF.

This clone showed up just a few times. This same CDR3 is encoded by further DNA sequences in the sample. The CDR3 is CASSQGGGTDTQYF. As DNA, the CDR3 is TGCGCCAGCAGCCAAGGGGGAGGCACAGATACGCAGTATTTT. The genes are TRBV4-3 and TRBJ2-3; a possible D gene is TRBD2 (5 bases). V was shortened by 1 base and J by 1 base, with 6 bases between the two germline ends. Germline CDR1 and CDR2: LGHNA and YSLEER. This CDR3 spans 14 amino acids.

V gene TRBV6-1 combines with J gene TRBJ2-4; TRBD2 agrees at 7 bases. Germline trimming cut 4 bases from V and 6 bases from J; bases unmatched to any gene: 0. The CDR3 covers 12 residues. From germline, CDR1 is MNHNS and CDR2 SASEGT. The chain's CDR3 is CASSGTRNIQYF. In DNA, the CDR3 is TGTGCCAGCAGTGGGACTAGAAACATTCAGTACTTC.